The table lists the clone carrying this T cell receptor (beta chain) with many counts. As yet, its antigen is unknown. 5'-RACE, quantitative and with molecular barcodes, yielded the TCR beta libraries. TCRdb used MiXCR to reprocess the 5' RACE reads, holding one entry per CDR3 protein. This sample has more than 400,000 distinct CDR3 sequences; about 5% occur once, and the top ten carry roughly 3.5%. The data were taken from a study of CD8 T cells in ankylosing spondylitis. General study points: Disease-linked clones bore a CD8+ phenotype, appearing relatively rarely in peripheral blood. Significantly higher representation of disease-linked clones was reported for matched ankylosing spondylitis synovial fluid. Earlier studies detected some motif variants in reactive arthritis synovial fluid and blood. Typical of ankylosing spondylitis blood, it appeared, was a TCR beta motif of fewer than 10 highly homologous variants.

The origin of this receptor is a male donor with ankylosing spondylitis. Material: blood, either unsorted or a sorted T cell fraction (not recorded which).

The CDR3 DNA is TGTGCCAGCAGCCAACGGGAGCCCTCCTACAATGAGCAGTTCTTC. The encoded protein is CASSQREPSYNEQFF. This chain uses TRBV4-2 with TRBJ2-1; tentative D call: TRBD2 (6 bases). V dropped 2 bases and J dropped 0 bases, with 8 bases sitting between them. This CDR3 is 15 amino acids long. In germline, CDR1 is LGHNA, CDR2 YNFKEQ.